This TCR beta chain was sequenced during a study of T-cell memory formation after mild COVID-19. With constant-segment primers, 5'RACE yielded cDNA libraries of TCR alpha and TCR beta that carried sample barcodes and UMIs. TCRdb redid the calling of the 5' RACE reads with MiXCR, one entry per CDR3 protein. Of under 650,000 distinct CDR3 sequences listed, more than 15% are singletons. This clonotype was seen more than once but under ten times. Its target is unknown. Study-wide points: Cross-reactive memory appears to have joined, as suggested by some responding clones showing up in pre-infection memory. CD4+ contracting clones were mainly CM and EM; CD8+ ones, EMRA.

Germline V gene lookup returns CDR1 SGHRS and CDR2 YFSETQ. The CDR3 has 12 amino acids. The V gene lost 7 bases and the J gene lost 5 bases, with 10 bases spanning the gap. The rearrangement joins TRBV5-1 to TRBJ2-1; D might be TRBD2 (5 bases). The sequence came from an adult woman who had mild COVID-19 (a few samples of this study predate the infection). Cell type and time point are not known. The sequenced sample consisted of PBMCs or a T cell subset sorted from them (not recorded which). For the CDR3, the DNA is TGCGCCAGCCGGGAAGGGAACAATGAGCAGTTCTTC. It translates to CASREGNNEQFF.